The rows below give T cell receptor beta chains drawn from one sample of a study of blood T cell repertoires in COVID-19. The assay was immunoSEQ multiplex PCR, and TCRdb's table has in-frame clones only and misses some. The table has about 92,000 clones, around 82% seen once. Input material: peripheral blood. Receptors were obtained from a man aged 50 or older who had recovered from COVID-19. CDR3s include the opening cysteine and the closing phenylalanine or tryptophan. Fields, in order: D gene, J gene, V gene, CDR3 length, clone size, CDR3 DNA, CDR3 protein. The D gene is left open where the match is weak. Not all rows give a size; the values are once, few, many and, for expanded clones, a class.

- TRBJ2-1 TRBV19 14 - TGTGCCACCCCCCTAGCGCATCCTTACAATGAGCAGTTCTTC CATPLAHPYNEQFF
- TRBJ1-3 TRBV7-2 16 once TGTGCCAGCAGCTTTGGTGCTCAGGGATCCGGAAACACCATATATTTT CASSFGAQGSGNTIYF
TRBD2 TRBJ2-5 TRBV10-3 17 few TGTGCCAAACCCGGGACTAGCGGGAGATCGGTACAAGAGACCCAGTACTTC CAKPGTSGRSVQETQYF
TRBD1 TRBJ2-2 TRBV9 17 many TGTGCCAGCAGCCCGCCTCTGGGGACAGCTAACACCGGGGAGCTGTTTTTT CASSPPLGTANTGELFF
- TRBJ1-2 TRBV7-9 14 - TGTGCCAGCAGCTTAGCTGGCCGGACAGCTGGCTACACCTTC CASSLAGRTAGYTF
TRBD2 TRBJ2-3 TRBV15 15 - TGTGCCACCAGCAACAGCGGGAGTGGGACAGATACGCAGTATTTT CATSNSGSGTDTQYF
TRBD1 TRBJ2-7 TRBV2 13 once TGTGCCAGCAAGGGACAGGGTATAAAGGAGCAGTACTTC CASKGQGIKEQYF
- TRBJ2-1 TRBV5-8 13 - TGTGCCAGCAGCTTCCTGCAGGGTAATGAGCAGTTCTTC CASSFLQGNEQFF
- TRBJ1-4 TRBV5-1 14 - TGCGCCAGCAGCTTGGACAGGGAGGGTGAAAAACTGTTTTTT CASSLDREGEKLFF
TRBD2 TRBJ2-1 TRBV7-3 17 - TGTGCCAGCAGCTTAACGCTCGGGACTAGCGGGAGTACGAAGCAGTTCTTC CASSLTLGTSGSTKQFF
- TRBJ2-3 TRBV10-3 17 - TGTGCCATCAACGAACGAAGCGGGACAGGAGTCACAGATACGCAGTATTTT CAINERSGTGVTDTQYF
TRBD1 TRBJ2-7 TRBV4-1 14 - TGCGCCAGCAGCGCCCGGGACAGGGGCGGCGAGCAGTACTTC CASSARDRGGEQYF
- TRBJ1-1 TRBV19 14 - TGTGCCAGTAGTCTAGGCAGTAGGAGCACTGAAGCTTTCTTT CASSLGSRSTEAFF
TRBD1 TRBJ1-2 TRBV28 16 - TGTGCCACAAAAACCGGGACAGGGGGCTCGGGCTATGGCTACACCTTC CATKTGTGGSGYGYTF
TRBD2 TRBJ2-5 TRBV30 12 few TGTGCCTGGAGTTCAAGCGGGGGGACCCAGTACTTC CAWSSSGGTQYF
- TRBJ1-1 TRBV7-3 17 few TGTGCCAGCAGCTTAAAGGCCTTGGGGCAGGGGTGGACTGAAGCTTTCTTT CASSLKALGQGWTEAFF
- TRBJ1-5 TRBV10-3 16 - TGTGCCATCAGTGACACAGGCTGGGTCATAAATCAGCCCCAGCATTTT CAISDTGWVINQPQHF
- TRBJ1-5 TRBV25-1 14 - TGTGCCAGCAGTCTGGGGCTAAGCAATCAGCCCCAGCATTTT CASSLGLSNQPQHF
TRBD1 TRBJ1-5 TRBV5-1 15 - TGCGCCAGCAGCGTACAGGGGGATAGCAATCAGCCCCAGCATTTT CASSVQGDSNQPQHF
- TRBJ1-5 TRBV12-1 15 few TGTGCCAGCAGCTGGGGACAACGAGGGAATCAGCCCCAGCATTTT CASSWGQRGNQPQHF
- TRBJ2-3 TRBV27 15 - TGTGCCAGCAGTCCCCGGGGAGGATCCACAGATACGCAGTATTTT CASSPRGGSTDTQYF
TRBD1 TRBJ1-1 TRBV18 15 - TGTGCCAGCTCACCTGCCAGGGGGTCCGTGGCTGAAGCTTTCTTT CASSPARGSVAEAFF
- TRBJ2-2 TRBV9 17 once TGTGCCAGCAGCGTAGCTAGGGGGAGTGGGGACACCGGGGAGCTGTTTTTT CASSVARGSGDTGELFF
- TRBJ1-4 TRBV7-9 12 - TGTGCCAGCAGCCCCGGCGGTGAAAAACTGTTTTTT CASSPGGEKLFF
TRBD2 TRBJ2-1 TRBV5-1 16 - TGCGCCAGCAGCTTGGGCCCCCCTAGCGGGGGTCATGAGCAGTTCTTC CASSLGPPSGGHEQFF
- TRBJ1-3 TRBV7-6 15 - TGTGCCAGCAGCTTATACAGCGGTGGGGGAAACACCATATATTTT CASSLYSGGGNTIYF
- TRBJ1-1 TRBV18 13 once TGTGCCAGCTCACTTGACGGGGGCACTGAAGCTTTCTTT CASSLDGGTEAFF
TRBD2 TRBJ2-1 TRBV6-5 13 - TGTGCCAGCGGGGGACTAGCGGGGGCCTACCAGTTCTTC CASGGLAGAYQFF
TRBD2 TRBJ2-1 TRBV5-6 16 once TGTGCCAGCAGCTCCGCGGGGAGCGGGAGTCTCAATGAGCAGTTCTTC CASSSAGSGSLNEQFF
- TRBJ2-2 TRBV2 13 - TGTGCCAGCAGTGACGGGTTCACCGGGGAGCTGTTTTTT CASSDGFTGELFF
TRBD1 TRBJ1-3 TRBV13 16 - TGTGCCAGCAGCCCCCGGGACAGGGGCTCTGGAAACACCATATATTTT CASSPRDRGSGNTIYF
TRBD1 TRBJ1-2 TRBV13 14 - TGTGCCAGCAGCGGGGACAGGGGCCACTATGGCTACACCTTC CASSGDRGHYGYTF
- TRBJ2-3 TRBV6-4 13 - TGTGCCAGTGGGACTTCGGAAGTGGATACGCAGTATTTT CASGTSEVDTQYF
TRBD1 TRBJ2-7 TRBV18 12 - TGTGCCAGCTTGGACAGGGGGTACGAGCAGTACTTC CASLDRGYEQYF
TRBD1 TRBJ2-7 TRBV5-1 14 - TGCGCCAGCAGTGACGGACAGGGGGGCTACGAGCAGTACTTC CASSDGQGGYEQYF
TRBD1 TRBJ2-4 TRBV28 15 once TGTGCCAGCAGTCTGACAGGGTCGGCCAAAAACATTCAGTACTTC CASSLTGSAKNIQYF
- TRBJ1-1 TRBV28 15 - TGTGCCAGCAGTTTGGCCTTGGCGGCCTGGCTAGGAGCTTTCTTT CASSLALAAWLGAFF
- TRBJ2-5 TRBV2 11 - TGTGCCAGCACCAATTCGGATCGGGTGCACTTC CASTNSDRVHF
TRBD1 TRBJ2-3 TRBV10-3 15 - TGTGCCATCAGTGGATCGACAGGGGGCCCAGATACGCAGTATTTT CAISGSTGGPDTQYF
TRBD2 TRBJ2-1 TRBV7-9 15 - TGTGCCAGCAGCTTTGGACTAGCGGGGAACAATGAGCAGTTCTTC CASSFGLAGNNEQFF
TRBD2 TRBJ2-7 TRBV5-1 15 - TGCGCCAGCAAACCTGGCGGGGGGGAACGCCACGAGCAGTACTTC CASKPGGGERHEQYF
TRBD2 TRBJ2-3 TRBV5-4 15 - TGTGCCAGCAGCTTGGATAGCGGGAGAACAGATACGCAGTATTTT CASSLDSGRTDTQYF
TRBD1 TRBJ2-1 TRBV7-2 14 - TGTGCCAGCAGCTTAGGGACAGGGAACAATGAGCAGTTCTTC CASSLGTGNNEQFF
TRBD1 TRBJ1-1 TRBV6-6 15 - TGTGCCAGCAATCAGGGGGAAATTCTGAACACTGAAGCTTTCTTT CASNQGEILNTEAFF
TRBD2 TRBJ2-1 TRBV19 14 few TGTGCCAGTAGTATACCGGGGGGCTACAATGAGCAGTTCTTC CASSIPGGYNEQFF
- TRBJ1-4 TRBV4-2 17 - TGTGCCAGCAGCCAAGATTATAATATCCAGGGTGTTGAAAAACTGTTTTTT CASSQDYNIQGVEKLFF
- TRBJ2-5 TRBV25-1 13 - TGTGCCAGCAGACTGACAGGAAAAGAGACCCAGTACTTC CASRLTGKETQYF
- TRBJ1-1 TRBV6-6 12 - TGTGCCAGCAGTTATCAGAACACTGAAGCTTTCTTT CASSYQNTEAFF
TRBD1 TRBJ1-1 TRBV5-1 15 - TGCGCCAGCAGCTCTAAAACAGGGGGTAACACTGAAGCTTTCTTT CASSSKTGGNTEAFF
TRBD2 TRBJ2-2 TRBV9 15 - TGTGCCAGCAGCGTAGTTAGCGGGAGGGCCGGGGAGCTGTTTTTT CASSVVSGRAGELFF
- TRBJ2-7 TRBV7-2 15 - TGTGCCAGCAGCTTTCTAGAGCGGTTCTCCTACGAGCAGTACTTC CASSFLERFSYEQYF
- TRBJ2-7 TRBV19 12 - TGTGCCAGTAGTTCTGCCACCACGGGGCAGTACTTC CASSSATTGQYF
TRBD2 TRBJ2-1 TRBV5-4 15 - TGTGCCAGCAGCTTGGATAGCGGGGGGTTCAATGAGCAGTTCTTC CASSLDSGGFNEQFF
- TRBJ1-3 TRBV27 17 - TGTGCCAGCAGTAACGGGACAACTAGATCGGCTGGAAACACCATATATTTT CASSNGTTRSAGNTIYF
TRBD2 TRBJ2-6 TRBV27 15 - TGTGCCAGCATGCGGGGGATCTCTGGGGCCAACGTCCTGACTTTC CASMRGISGANVLTF
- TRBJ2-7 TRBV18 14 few TGTGCCAGCTCACCACTAGTGGGGGGCTACGAGCAGTACTTC CASSPLVGGYEQYF
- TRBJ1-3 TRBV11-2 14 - TGTGCCAGCAGCTACCAAATCGGGGGGAACACCATATATTTT CASSYQIGGNTIYF
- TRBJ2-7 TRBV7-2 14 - TGTGCCAGCAGCTTAACAAGGACAGCCTACGAGCAGTACTTC CASSLTRTAYEQYF
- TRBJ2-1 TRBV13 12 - TGTGCCAGCAGCTTAGTAGGGACTCGACCGTTCTTC CASSLVGTRPFF